The 5 T cell receptor beta chains reported below all come from one sample, sequenced in a study of T cells in Graves' hyperthyroidism and ophthalmopathy. RNA transcripts were the template for amplifying TCR beta CDR3 regions. The TCR CDR3 first-round RT-PCR relied on the HTBI primer set. TCRdb itself ran the multiplex PCR reads through MiXCR, one entry per CDR3 protein. The sample holds 500,000 to 550,000 distinct CDR3 sequences, 15% to 20% seen once. Specimen: blood. These receptors were taken from a man between 35 and 55 years old with Graves' ophthalmopathy.

This clonotype has more than one count but fewer than ten. This sequence joins TRBV12-5 and TRBJ2-1, with D possibly being TRBD2 (5 bases). Trimming pared 7 bases from V and 5 bases from J, leaving 12 bases between. CDR1 and CDR2 from the germline V gene are LGHNT and FRNRAP. This CDR3 contains 13 residues. CDR3 region: CASAPTGNNEQFF. In DNA form, the CDR3 reads TGTGCTAGTGCCCCTACGGGGAACAATGAGCAGTTCTTC. Complete variable domain (other parts from reference TRBV12-5 and TRBJ2-1): DARVTQTPRHKVTEMGQEVTMRCQPILGHNTVFWYRQTMMQGLELLAYFRNRAPLDDSGMPKDRFSAEMPDATLATLKIQPSEPRDSAVYFCASAPTGNNEQFFGPGTRLTVL.

This clonotype has just a few counts. This sequence joins TRBV12-5 and TRBJ2-5, with D hard to call. The CDR3 is 12 amino acids. With 7 bases removed from V and 2 bases from J, the gap between germline ends came to 8 bases. Germline assignment: CDR1 LGHNT and CDR2 FRNRAP. The CDR3: CASVGIQETQYF. CDR3 nucleotides: TGTGCTAGTGTGGGGATACAAGAGACCCAGTACTTC.

A note on this clonotype: A clone one base away is much larger, so this may be a read error. The chain uses TRBV3-1 and TRBJ1-4, with a possible D match to TRBD1 (5 bases). Germline V gives CDR1 LGHDT, CDR2 YNNKEL (reference sequence). The CDR3 consists of 15 residues. Between the trimmed V and J ends, which lost 0 bases and 8 bases, there was a span of 13 bases. CDR3 coding DNA: TGTGCCAGCAGCCAAGATCCGGGACCAAGGGAAAAACTGTTTTTT. This encodes CASSQDPGPREKLFF.

At least ten counts were recorded for this clonotype. The chain employs TRBV7-3 and TRBJ2-6, with D perhaps being TRBD1 or TRBD2 (5 bases each). The germline V gene has CDR1 SGHTA and CDR2 FQGTGA. This CDR3 has 16 amino acids. Trimming left V 2 bases short and J 0 bases short, with 8 bases between. The CDR3 DNA reads TGTGCCAGCAGCTTAGGGGGTAGCTCTGGGGCCAACGTCCTGACTTTC. Encoded protein: CASSLGGSSGANVLTF.

The genes are TRBV11-2 and TRBJ2-3; 9 bases match TRBD2. V shed 0 bases, J shed 0 bases, and the junction held 7 bases outside the gene matches. This CDR3 spans 18 amino acids. Germline-derived CDR1 and CDR2 are SGHAT and FQNNGV. CDR3 nucleotide sequence: TGTGCCAGCAGCTTAGATCGTAGACTAGCGGCCAGCACAGATACGCAGTATTTT. This sequence encodes CASSLDRRLAASTDTQYF.